The following is a TCR beta chain sequence with its context. These data are taken from a study of blood T cell repertoires in COVID-19. Whole-study context: In each case, the material was cDNA or gDNA derived from T cells, B-cell-depleted T cells, or PBMCs.

Authors' processing steps: Amplifying reference gene primers gave estimates of nucleated cell counts. Using immunoSEQ multiplex PCR, the repertoire was profiled, and TCRdb retains in-frame clones only, with some absent. That table is the source of V, J and clone size, and D and trimming were worked out from the DNA. The sample shows roughly 30,000 clones, approximately 82% of them seen only once. Per the germline V gene, CDR1 is SNHLY and CDR2 is FYNNEI. The CDR3 totals 12 residues. Trimming removed 2 bases at V and 5 bases at J, with 5 bases between. The TCR sequence derives from a woman aged 55-70 years with acute or convalescent COVID-19. The rearrangement links TRBV2 to TRBJ2-3; D might be TRBD1 (5 bases). Sequencing input: peripheral blood. The CDR3 region has the DNA TGTGCCAGCAGTGAACAGGGAGATACGCAGTATTTT. This sequence encodes CASSEQGDTQYF.